The rows below give T cell receptor beta chains drawn from one sample of a study of blood T cells in healthy people across ages. TCRdb ran MiXCR on the 5' RACE reads and lists one entry per CDR3 protein. Among roughly 1,100,000 distinct CDR3 sequences listed, about 23% were seen once. Another study also made use of these data, one on T cells of mothers and their children.

What was sequenced was blood. All receptors derive from a girl aged 2 to 9 in good health. The CDR3 runs from the conserved cysteine through the conserved F or W. A D gene is named only where the DNA matches it firmly. Clone size is not always given. Where it is, it says once, few, many or a class for expanded clones.

V gene	J gene	clone size	CDR3 length	D gene	CDR3 protein	CDR3 DNA
TRBV28	TRBJ1-3	once	16	TRBD1	CASSFGGTGSGNTIYF	TGTGCCAGCAGTTTTGGAGGGACAGGCTCTGGAAACACCATATATTTT
TRBV7-2	TRBJ2-3	.	16	.	CASSLRPLQSLDTQYF	TGTGCCAGCAGCCTAAGACCCTTACAGAGTCTTGATACGCAGTATTTT
TRBV29-1	TRBJ1-1	few	13	.	CSVGGWLNTEAFF	TGCAGCGTCGGGGGGTGGCTGAACACTGAAGCTTTCTTT
TRBV20-1	TRBJ1-4	.	15	.	CSALEISGYGEKLFF	TGCAGTGCTCTAGAGATCAGTGGGTATGGTGAAAAACTGTTTTTT
TRBV7-9	TRBJ1-4	few	12	.	CASRDAREKLFF	TGTGCCAGCCGCGATGCCCGAGAAAAACTGTTTTTT
TRBV7-8	TRBJ2-6	few	16	TRBD2	CASSSGGRSGANVLTF	TGTGCCAGCAGCTCGGGGGGGCGCTCTGGGGCCAACGTCCTGACTTTC
TRBV12-3/TRBV12-4	TRBJ2-5	.	14	TRBD1	CASSTGTGFETQYF	TGTGCCAGCAGTACCGGGACAGGGTTCGAGACCCAGTACTTC
TRBV12-3/TRBV12-4	TRBJ1-4	.	19	TRBD1	CASSFGLKMARGGEEKLFF	TGTGCCAGCAGTTTTGGTCTTAAAATGGCTCGAGGGGGCGAAGAAAAACTGTTTTTT
TRBV29-1	TRBJ2-1	.	15	TRBD2	CSVTEGTSGGNEQFF	TGCAGCGTCACGGAGGGGACTAGTGGTGGCAATGAGCAGTTCTTC
TRBV15	TRBJ2-2	few	15	TRBD1	CATKAGTGDPGELFF	TGTGCCACAAAAGCCGGGACAGGGGATCCCGGGGAGCTGTTTTTT
TRBV6-6	TRBJ1-2	few	13	.	CASRGGGSDGYTF	TGTGCCAGCAGAGGAGGCGGAAGCGATGGCTACACCTTC
TRBV7-3	TRBJ2-4	.	16	.	CASSSVDTGAKNIQYF	TGTGCCAGCAGCTCGGTAGATACTGGGGCCAAAAACATTCAGTACTTC
TRBV4-3	TRBJ1-2	.	17	TRBD1	CASGNLGTGGVVYGYTF	TGCGCCAGCGGAAACCTCGGGACAGGGGGGGTTGTGTATGGTTACACCTTC
TRBV4-2	TRBJ2-1	many	13	.	CASSQESYNEQFF	TGTGCCAGCAGCCAAGAGTCCTACAATGAGCAGTTCTTC
TRBV27	TRBJ1-2	many	16	.	CASSSAPVGLSGGYTF	TGTGCCAGCAGTTCGGCCCCTGTGGGCTTATCGGGGGGCTACACCTTC
TRBV7-2	TRBJ2-7	.	15	TRBD1	CASSLVSAGGYEQYF	TGTGCCAGCAGCTTAGTCTCTGCAGGGGGCTACGAGCAGTACTTC
TRBV7-9	TRBJ2-5	.	16	TRBD2	CATPPGLAALQETQYF	TGCGCCACCCCTCCAGGACTAGCGGCCCTCCAAGAGACCCAGTACTTC
TRBV10-3	TRBJ2-7	.	15	.	CAISGGAVEFYEQYF	TGTGCCATCAGTGGGGGAGCAGTCGAATTCTACGAGCAGTACTTC